The 15 T cell receptor beta chains listed next were all sequenced from one sample in a study of blood T cell repertoires in COVID-19. TCRdb keeps only in-frame clones here, not all; method: immunoSEQ multiplex PCR. The sample shows roughly 300,000 clones, around 90% of them seen only once. Sequenced material: peripheral blood. The receptors here all came from a young man who had recovered from COVID-19.

The chain recombines TRBV5-4 with TRBJ2-7, with D perhaps TRBD2 (5 bases). The CDR3 spans 14 residues. Germline V lookup: CDR1 SGHNT, CDR2 YYREEE (reference sequence). The V gene lost 4 bases and the J gene lost 1 base, with 12 bases spanning the gap. CDR3 sequence reads: CASSRGSGSYEQYF. The CDR3 DNA follows: TGTGCCAGCAGCCGGGGATCCGGATCCTACGAGCAGTACTTC.

The chain has TRBV6-1 and TRBJ1-3, with 9 bases lining up with TRBD1. The ends lost 4 bases at V and 3 bases at J; junction bases unmatched: 7. CDR1 MNHNS and CDR2 SASEGT come from the germline V gene. The CDR3 consists of 16 residues. This CDR3 is CASSGYRGLGGNTIYF. DNA of the CDR3: TGTGCCAGCAGTGGGTACAGGGGGCTAGGTGGAAACACCATATATTTT.

The CDR3 sequence is CASSFSSRTGWAFF. The CDR3 DNA follows: TGTGCCAGCAGTTTTAGTTCTCGGACAGGATGGGCTTTCTTT. The J gene is TRBJ1-1, the V gene TRBV28, with 7 bases that match TRBD1. This CDR3 is 14 amino acids long. Germline loops: CDR1 MDHEN, CDR2 SYDVKM. The junction had 12 bases not matched to a gene; V was cut back by 3 bases and J by 11 bases.

CDR3 sequence: CASSSSGGSYEQYF. The DNA of the CDR3 is TGTGCCAGCAGCTCTAGCGGGGGTTCCTACGAGCAGTACTTC. The chain joins TRBV5-4 to TRBJ2-7; 10 bases agree with TRBD2. The V and J ends lost 3 bases and 1 base, in that order; junction bases with no gene match: 1. The CDR3 covers 14 residues. Germline values: CDR1 SGHNT, CDR2 YYREEE (reference sequence).

This rearrangement joins TRBV12-3 or TRBV12-4 to TRBJ1-1, with 7 positions matching TRBD1. CDR3 length: 13 residues. V lost 5 bases and J lost 10; bases outside the gene matches: 10. The CDR3 DNA is TGTGCCAGCAGTACGACAGGGCCCAGTACAGCTTTCTTT. Translating gives CASSTTGPSTAFF.

The chain joins TRBV10-3 to TRBJ1-5; D call uncertain. CDR3 length equals 16 residues. The germline V and J ends were trimmed by 0 bases and 0 bases, with 9 bases remaining between them. Germline CDR1 reads ENHRY; CDR2 reads SYGVKD. The CDR3 spells CAISESMTDSNQPQHF. The CDR3 DNA reads as TGTGCCATCAGTGAGTCAATGACTGATAGCAATCAGCCCCAGCATTTT.

This chain connects TRBV10-3 to TRBJ2-7, with D tentatively TRBD2 (6 bases). Germline CDR1 reads ENHRY; CDR2 reads SYGVKD. Between the trimmed V and J ends, which lost 0 bases and 2 bases, there was a span of 14 bases. This CDR3 has 16 residues. CDR3 residues: CAISESGGGPTYEQYF. CDR3 bases: TGTGCCATCAGTGAGTCGGGAGGAGGACCTACCTACGAGCAGTACTTC.

V gene TRBV7-8 combines with J gene TRBJ2-7; 9 bases line up with TRBD2. V shed 3 bases and J 5 bases; nucleotides not matched to a gene: 8. From germline, CDR1 is SGHVS and CDR2 FQNEAQ. The CDR3 loop spans 15 amino acids. The CDR3 spells CASSFSSGRPDEQYF. The DNA for the CDR3 is TGTGCCAGCAGCTTTTCCAGCGGGAGGCCGGACGAGCAGTACTTC.

This chain links TRBV19 with TRBJ2-7; D call uncertain. Germline V gives CDR1 LNHDA, CDR2 SQIVND (reference sequence). V was trimmed by 6 bases and J by 4 bases, leaving 10 bases between them. The CDR3 extends over 12 amino acids. CDR3 in DNA: TGTGCCAGTAGCGAGGTGCCTTACGAGCAGTACTTC. Protein: CASSEVPYEQYF.

V usage is TRBV5-1 and J usage is TRBJ2-2, with 8 bases matching TRBD1. J gave up 0 bases and V 9 bases, and 4 bases lay outside the gene matches. This CDR3 is 14 amino acids long. CDR1 is SGHRS and CDR2 is YFSETQ in the germline V gene. The DNA of the CDR3 is TGCGCCACCCGGGACAGGACGAACACCGGGGAGCTGTTTTTT. This encodes CATRDRTNTGELFF.

This clone appeared a single time. The rearrangement links TRBV7-3 to TRBJ2-1; 8 bases are a match to TRBD1. Germline loops: CDR1 SGHTA, CDR2 FQGTGA. V was pared by 1 base and J by 5 bases, with 7 bases of the junction left unmatched. This CDR3 has 16 residues. CDR3 sequence: CASSLSWAGGHNEQFF. In nucleotides, the CDR3 is TGTGCCAGCAGCTTAAGTTGGGCAGGGGGCCACAATGAGCAGTTCTTC.

This clone has only one observation. V is TRBV6-5 and J is TRBJ2-2; 8 bases are a match to TRBD1. Germline CDR1 is MNHEY and CDR2 is SVGAGI. This CDR3 comprises 15 residues. With V trimmed by 4 bases and J by 4 bases, 5 bases remained unmatched. CDR3 loop: CASSSTGGSTGELFF. The CDR3 DNA reads TGTGCCAGCAGTTCCACAGGGGGGAGCACCGGGGAGCTGTTTTTT.

This sequence joins TRBV6-5 and TRBJ1-2; D uncertain. This CDR3 comprises 13 residues. Germline CDR1 and CDR2: MNHEY and SVGAGI. V lost 0 bases to trimming and J lost 5 bases, with 7 bases between them. CDR3 bases: TGTGCCAGCAGTTACTCGAGTGCTTATGGCTACACCTTC. Its protein is CASSYSSAYGYTF.

The V and J genes are TRBV25-1 and TRBJ2-3; 7 bases agree with TRBD1. V dropped 3 bases and J dropped 0; count of bases not matched to a gene: 6. Germline V gives CDR1 MGHDK, CDR2 SYGVNS. The CDR3 is made up of 16 amino acids. The CDR3 here is CASSEHRTGSTDTQYF. The CDR3 region has the DNA TGTGCCAGCAGTGAGCATCGGACAGGCAGCACAGATACGCAGTATTTT.

The CDR3 DNA reads as TGTGCCAGCAGCTTAGAGAGGGTCCTAGCGGGGGGGCGGGAGCAGTTCTTC. Translating gives CASSLERVLAGGREQFF. The chain has TRBV7-8 and TRBJ2-1; 12 nucleotides line up with TRBD2. V shed 1 base and J 10 bases; nucleotides not matched to a gene: 11. Germline CDR1 reads SGHVS; CDR2 reads FQNEAQ. The CDR3 loop spans 17 amino acids.